This T cell receptor (beta chain) was found in a study of shared clonotypes between healthy human individuals. CDR1 and CDR2 (germline): SGHRS, YFSETQ. Trimming took off 0 bases at V and 4 bases at J, with 4 bases between the two ends. The CDR3 totals 12 residues. Comments on this clone: This specimen includes other DNA sequences encoding the same CDR3.

Assay used: immunoSEQ multiplex PCR; TCRdb lists only in-frame clones, some missing. The data contain approximately 1.4 million clones, 98% of them seen just once; the ten biggest clones take up around 0.47%. The sequenced sample was naive CD4+ T cells sorted from blood. Subset here: CD45RA+ positively selected. This TCR was recovered from a man aged 25-45 years in good health. This chain joins TRBV5-1 and TRBJ1-2; D is undetermined. CDR3 sequence (DNA): TGCGCCAGCAGCTTGGGTCTCTATGGCTACACCTTC. It yields the protein CASSLGLYGYTF.